This T cell receptor beta chain was obtained from a study of somatic mutations in cytotoxic T cells in rheumatoid arthritis. Produced via immunoSEQ multiplex PCR; TCRdb's table is partial and in-frame only. The table records over 15,000 clones, about three quarters of them present only once. The CDR3 totals 12 residues. Germline V gene sequence: CDR1 LGHNA, CDR2 YNFKEQ. Trimming stripped 0 bases from V and 7 bases from J, with 4 bases between. The chain is built from TRBV4-2 and TRBJ2-1; no clear D gene. Source material: CD8+ T cells sorted from blood. This sequence originates from an adult with rheumatoid arthritis. CDR3 DNA: TGTGCCAGCAGCCAAGAGGGTAATGAGCAGTTCTTC. This gives the protein CASSQEGNEQFF.